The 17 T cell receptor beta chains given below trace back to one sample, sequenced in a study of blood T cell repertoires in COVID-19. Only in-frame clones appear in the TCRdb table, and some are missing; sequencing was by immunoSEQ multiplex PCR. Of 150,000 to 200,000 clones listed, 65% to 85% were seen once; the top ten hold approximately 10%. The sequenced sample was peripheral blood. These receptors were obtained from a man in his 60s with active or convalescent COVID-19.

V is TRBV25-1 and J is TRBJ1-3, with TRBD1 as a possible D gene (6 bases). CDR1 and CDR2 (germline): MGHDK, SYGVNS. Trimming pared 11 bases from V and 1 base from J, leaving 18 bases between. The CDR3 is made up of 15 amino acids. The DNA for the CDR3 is TGTGCCCGGGGGGGGCCGTCCCCATCTGGAAACACCATATATTTT. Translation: CARGGPSPSGNTIYF.

CDR3 in amino acids: CASSYFGGSSYEQYF. CDR3 sequence (DNA): TGTGCCAGCAGTTACTTCGGGGGGAGCTCCTACGAGCAGTACTTC. The V and J genes are TRBV6-5 and TRBJ2-7, with 7 bases identical to TRBD2. CDR3 length: 15 amino acids. Germline loops: CDR1 MNHEY, CDR2 SVGAGI. V was pared by 1 base and J by 0 bases, with 3 bases of the junction left unmatched.

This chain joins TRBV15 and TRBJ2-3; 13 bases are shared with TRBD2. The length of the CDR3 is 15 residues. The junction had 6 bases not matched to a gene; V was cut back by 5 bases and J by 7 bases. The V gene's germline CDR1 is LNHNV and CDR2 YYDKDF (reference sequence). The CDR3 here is CATSSGTSGVNTQYF. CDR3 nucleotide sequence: TGTGCCACCAGCTCCGGGACTAGCGGGGTTAATACGCAGTATTTT. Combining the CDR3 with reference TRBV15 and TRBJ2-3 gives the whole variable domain DAMVIQNPRYQVTQFGKPVTLSCSQTLNHNVMYWYQQKSSQAPKLLFHYYDKDFNNEADTPDNFQSRRPNTSFCFLDIRSPGLGDTAMYLCATSSGTSGVNTQYFGPGTRLTVL.

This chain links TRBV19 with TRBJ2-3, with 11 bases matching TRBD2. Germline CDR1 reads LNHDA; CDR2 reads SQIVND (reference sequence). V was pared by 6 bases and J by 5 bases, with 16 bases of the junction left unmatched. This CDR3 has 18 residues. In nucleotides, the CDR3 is TGTGCCAGTAGCCCCCTTCCGGGGGGACTAGCGGAGAAAGATACGCAGTATTTT. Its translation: CASSPLPGGLAEKDTQYF. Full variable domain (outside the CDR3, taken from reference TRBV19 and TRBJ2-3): DGGITQSPKYLFRKEGQNVTLSCEQNLNHDAMYWYRQDPGQGLRLIYYSQIVNDFQKGDIAEGYSVSREKKESFPLTVTSAQKNPTAFYLCASSPLPGGLAEKDTQYFGPGTRLTVL.

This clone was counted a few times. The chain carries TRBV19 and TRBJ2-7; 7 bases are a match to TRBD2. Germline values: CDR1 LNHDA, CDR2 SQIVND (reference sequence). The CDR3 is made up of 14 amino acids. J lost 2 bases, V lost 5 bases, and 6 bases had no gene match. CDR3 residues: CASSGGSPTYEQYF. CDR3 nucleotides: TGTGCCAGTAGTGGCGGGAGCCCCACCTACGAGCAGTACTTC.

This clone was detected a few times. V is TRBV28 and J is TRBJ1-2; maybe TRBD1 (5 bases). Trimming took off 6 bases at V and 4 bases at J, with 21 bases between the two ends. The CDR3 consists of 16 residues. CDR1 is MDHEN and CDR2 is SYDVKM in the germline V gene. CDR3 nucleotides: TGTGCCAGCAGCCCGATCACGGAGGGGTACGGCTATGGCTACACCTTC. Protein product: CASSPITEGYGYGYTF.

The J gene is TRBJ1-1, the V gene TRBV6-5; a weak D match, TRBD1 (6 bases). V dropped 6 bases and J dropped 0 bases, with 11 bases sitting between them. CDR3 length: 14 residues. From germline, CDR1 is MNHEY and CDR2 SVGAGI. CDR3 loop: CASSGQYLNTEAFF. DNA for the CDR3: TGTGCCAGCAGCGGACAGTATTTGAACACTGAAGCTTTCTTT.

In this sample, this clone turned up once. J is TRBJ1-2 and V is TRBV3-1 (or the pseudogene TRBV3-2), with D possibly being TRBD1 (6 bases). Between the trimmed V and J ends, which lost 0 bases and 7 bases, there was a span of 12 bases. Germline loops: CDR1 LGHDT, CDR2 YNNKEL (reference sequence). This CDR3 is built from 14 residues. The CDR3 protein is CASSQDIRGSGYTF. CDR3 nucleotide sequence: TGTGCCAGCAGCCAAGATATCAGGGGAAGTGGCTACACCTTC.

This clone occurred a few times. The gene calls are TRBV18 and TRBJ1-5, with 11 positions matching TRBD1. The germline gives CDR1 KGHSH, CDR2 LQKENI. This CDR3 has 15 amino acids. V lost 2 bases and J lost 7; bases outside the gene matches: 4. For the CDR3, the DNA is TGTGCCAGCTCACCAGGACAGGGGGCGGGACAGCCCCAGCATTTT. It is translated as CASSPGQGAGQPQHF.

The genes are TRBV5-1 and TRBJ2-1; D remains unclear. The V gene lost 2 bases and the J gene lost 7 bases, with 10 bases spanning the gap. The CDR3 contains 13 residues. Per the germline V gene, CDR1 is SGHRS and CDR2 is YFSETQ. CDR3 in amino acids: CASSFTNGNEQFF. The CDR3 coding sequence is TGCGCCAGCAGCTTCACCAACGGGAATGAGCAGTTCTTC.

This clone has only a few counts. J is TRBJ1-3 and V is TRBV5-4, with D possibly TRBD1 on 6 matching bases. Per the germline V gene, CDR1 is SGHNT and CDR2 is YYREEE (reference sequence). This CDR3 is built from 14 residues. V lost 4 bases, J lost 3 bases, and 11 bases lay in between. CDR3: CASSIQGGGNTIYF. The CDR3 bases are TGTGCCAGCAGCATACAAGGGGGTGGAAACACCATATATTTT.

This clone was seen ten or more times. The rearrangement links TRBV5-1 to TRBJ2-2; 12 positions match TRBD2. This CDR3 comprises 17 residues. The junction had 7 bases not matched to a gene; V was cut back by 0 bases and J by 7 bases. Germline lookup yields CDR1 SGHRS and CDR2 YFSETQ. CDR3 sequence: CASSLDSSGGALGELFF. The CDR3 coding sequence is TGCGCCAGCAGCTTGGACTCTAGCGGGGGGGCCCTCGGGGAGCTGTTTTTT.

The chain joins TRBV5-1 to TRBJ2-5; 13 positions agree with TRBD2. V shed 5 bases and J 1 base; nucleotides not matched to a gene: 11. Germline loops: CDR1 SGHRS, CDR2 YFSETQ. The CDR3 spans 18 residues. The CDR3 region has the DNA TGCGCCAGCAGTCGACTAGCGGGGGGTCCTACCCTCCAAGAGACCCAGTACTTC. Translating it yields CASSRLAGGPTLQETQYF.

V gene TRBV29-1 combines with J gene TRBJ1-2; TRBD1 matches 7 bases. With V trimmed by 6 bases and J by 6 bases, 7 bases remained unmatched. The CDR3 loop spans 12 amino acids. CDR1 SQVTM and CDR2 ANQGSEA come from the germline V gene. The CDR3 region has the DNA TGCAGCGTCCCTCGAACAGGGGATGGCTACACCTTC. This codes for CSVPRTGDGYTF.

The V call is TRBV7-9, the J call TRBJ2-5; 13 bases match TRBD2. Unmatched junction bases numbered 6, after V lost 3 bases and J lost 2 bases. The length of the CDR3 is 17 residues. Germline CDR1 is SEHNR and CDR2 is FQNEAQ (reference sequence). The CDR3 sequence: CASSFAGLAGSQETQYF. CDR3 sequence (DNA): TGTGCCAGCAGCTTTGCGGGACTAGCGGGAAGTCAAGAGACCCAGTACTTC.

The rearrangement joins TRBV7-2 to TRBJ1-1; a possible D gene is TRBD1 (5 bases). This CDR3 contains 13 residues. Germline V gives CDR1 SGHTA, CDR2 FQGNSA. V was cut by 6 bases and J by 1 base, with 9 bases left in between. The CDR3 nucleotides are TGTGCCAGCAGTCAAACAGGGAACACTGAAGCTTTCTTT. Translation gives CASSQTGNTEAFF.

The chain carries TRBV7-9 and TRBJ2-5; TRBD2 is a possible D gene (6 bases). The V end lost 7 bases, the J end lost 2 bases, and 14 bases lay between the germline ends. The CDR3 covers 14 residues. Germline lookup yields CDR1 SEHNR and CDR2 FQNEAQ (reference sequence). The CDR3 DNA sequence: TGTGCCAGCACCCAGGGAGGTTTACAAGAGACCCAGTACTTC. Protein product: CASTQGGLQETQYF.